This T cell receptor (beta chain) was captured by sequencing in a study of shared clonotypes between healthy human individuals. The CDR3 length is 13 residues. V dropped 5 bases and J dropped 5 bases, with 10 bases sitting between them. Germline V gene sequence: CDR1 MNHEY, CDR2 SVGAGI. Data came from immunoSEQ multiplex PCR; TCRdb stores just in-frame clones and leaves some out. Among hundreds of thousands of clones listed, around 96% were seen once. The sample taken for sequencing was naive CD4+ T cells sorted from blood. As for subset: CD45RA+ positively selected. This clonotype was obtained from a woman in her twenties or thirties in good health. The rearrangement links TRBV6-5 to TRBJ1-5; no clear D gene. DNA of the CDR3: TGTGCCAGCAGTAGCGGGAGCTATCAGCCCCAGCATTTT. This translates into CASSSGSYQPQHF.